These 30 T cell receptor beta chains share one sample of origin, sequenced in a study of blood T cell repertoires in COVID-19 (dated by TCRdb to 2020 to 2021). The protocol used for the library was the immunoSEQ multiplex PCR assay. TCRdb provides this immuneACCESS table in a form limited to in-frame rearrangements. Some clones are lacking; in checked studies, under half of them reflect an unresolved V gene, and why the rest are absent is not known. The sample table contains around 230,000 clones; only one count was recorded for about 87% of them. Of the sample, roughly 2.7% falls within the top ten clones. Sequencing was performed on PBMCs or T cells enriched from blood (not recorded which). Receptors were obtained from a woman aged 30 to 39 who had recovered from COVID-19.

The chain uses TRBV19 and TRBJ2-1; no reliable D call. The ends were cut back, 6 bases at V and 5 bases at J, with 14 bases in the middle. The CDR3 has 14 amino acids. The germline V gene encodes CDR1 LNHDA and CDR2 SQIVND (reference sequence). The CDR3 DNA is TGTGCCAGTAGCACCCGGGTCGAAGACAATGAGCAGTTCTTC. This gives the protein CASSTRVEDNEQFF. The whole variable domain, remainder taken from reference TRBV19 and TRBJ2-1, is DGGITQSPKYLFRKEGQNVTLSCEQNLNHDAMYWYRQDPGQGLRLIYYSQIVNDFQKGDIAEGYSVSREKKESFPLTVTSAQKNPTAFYLCASSTRVEDNEQFFGPGTRLTVL.

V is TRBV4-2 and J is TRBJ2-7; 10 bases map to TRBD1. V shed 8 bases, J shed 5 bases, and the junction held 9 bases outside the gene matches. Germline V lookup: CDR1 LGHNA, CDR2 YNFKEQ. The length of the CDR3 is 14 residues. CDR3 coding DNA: TGTGCCAGCTCAGCCGGGACAGGGGTGAACGAGCAGTACTTC. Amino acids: CASSAGTGVNEQYF.

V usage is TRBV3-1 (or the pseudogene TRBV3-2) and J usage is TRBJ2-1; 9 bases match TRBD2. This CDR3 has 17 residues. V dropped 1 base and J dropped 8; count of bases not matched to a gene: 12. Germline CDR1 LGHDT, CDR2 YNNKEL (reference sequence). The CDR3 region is CASSQGPPGTSNDEQFF. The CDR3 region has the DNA TGTGCCAGCAGCCAAGGCCCCCCCGGGACTAGCAACGATGAGCAGTTCTTC.

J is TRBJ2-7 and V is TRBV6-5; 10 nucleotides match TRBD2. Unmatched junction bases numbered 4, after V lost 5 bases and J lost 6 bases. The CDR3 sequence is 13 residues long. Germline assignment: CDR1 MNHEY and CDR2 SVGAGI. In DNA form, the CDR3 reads TGTGCCAGCAGTAGCGGGGGGGCTCGCGAGCAGTACTTC. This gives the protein CASSSGGAREQYF.

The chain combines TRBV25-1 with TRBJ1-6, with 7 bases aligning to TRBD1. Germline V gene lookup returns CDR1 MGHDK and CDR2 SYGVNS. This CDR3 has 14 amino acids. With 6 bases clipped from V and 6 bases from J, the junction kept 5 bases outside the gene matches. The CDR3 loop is CASRGTARNSPLHF. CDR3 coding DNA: TGTGCCAGCAGAGGGACAGCCCGTAATTCACCCCTCCACTTT.

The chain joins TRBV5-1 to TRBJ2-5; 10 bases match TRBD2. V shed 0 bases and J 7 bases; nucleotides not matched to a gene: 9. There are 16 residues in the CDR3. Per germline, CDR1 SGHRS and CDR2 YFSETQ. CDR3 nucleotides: TGCGCCAGCAGCTTGGGTCTAGCGGGGGCCCTAGGGACCCAGTACTTC. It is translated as CASSLGLAGALGTQYF.

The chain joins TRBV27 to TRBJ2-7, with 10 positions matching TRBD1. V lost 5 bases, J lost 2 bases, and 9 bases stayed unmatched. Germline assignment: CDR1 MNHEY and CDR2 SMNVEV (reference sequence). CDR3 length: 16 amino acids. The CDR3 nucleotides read TGTGCCAGCAGTCATTCTCCGGGACAGGGGACCTACGAGCAGTACTTC. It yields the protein CASSHSPGQGTYEQYF.

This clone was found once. This CDR3 is CSVALGVNTGELFF. In DNA form, the CDR3 reads TGCAGCGTTGCCCTCGGGGTTAACACCGGGGAGCTGTTTTTT. This chain uses TRBV29-1 with TRBJ2-2, with D perhaps TRBD2 (5 bases). Germline CDR1 reads SQVTM; CDR2 reads ANQGSEA. V shed 4 bases and J shed 2 bases, with 11 bases lying between them. The CDR3 is 14 residues long.

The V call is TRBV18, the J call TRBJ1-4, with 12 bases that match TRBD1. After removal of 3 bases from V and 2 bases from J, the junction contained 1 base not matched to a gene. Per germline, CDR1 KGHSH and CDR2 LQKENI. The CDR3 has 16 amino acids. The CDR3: CASSPGQGATNEKLFF. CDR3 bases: TGTGCCAGCTCACCGGGACAGGGGGCTACTAATGAAAAACTGTTTTTT.

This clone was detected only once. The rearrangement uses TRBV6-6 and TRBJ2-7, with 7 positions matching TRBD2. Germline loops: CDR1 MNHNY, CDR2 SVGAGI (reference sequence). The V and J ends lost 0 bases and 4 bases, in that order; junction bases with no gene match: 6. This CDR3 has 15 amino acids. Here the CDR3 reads CASSYSGGKIYEQYF. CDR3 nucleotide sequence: TGTGCCAGCAGTTACTCGGGGGGGAAAATATACGAGCAGTACTTC.

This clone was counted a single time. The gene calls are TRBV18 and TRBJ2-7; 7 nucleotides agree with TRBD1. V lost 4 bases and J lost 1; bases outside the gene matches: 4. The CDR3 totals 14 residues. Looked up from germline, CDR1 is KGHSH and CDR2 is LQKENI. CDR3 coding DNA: TGTGCCAGCTCACTCAACAGGGGATCCTACGAGCAGTACTTC. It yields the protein CASSLNRGSYEQYF.

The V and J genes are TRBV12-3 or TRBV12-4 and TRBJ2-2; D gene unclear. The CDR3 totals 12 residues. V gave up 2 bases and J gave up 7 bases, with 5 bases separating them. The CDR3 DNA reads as TGTGCCAGCAGTTTACGGGTCGGGGAGCTGTTTTTT. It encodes CASSLRVGELFF.

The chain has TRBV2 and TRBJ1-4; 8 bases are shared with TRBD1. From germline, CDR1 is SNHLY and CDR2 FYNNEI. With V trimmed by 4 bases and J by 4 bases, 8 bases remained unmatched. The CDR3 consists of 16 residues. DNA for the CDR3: TGTGCCAGCAGTGCAAGCAGGGGGCGGGATAATGAAAAACTGTTTTTT. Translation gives CASSASRGRDNEKLFF.

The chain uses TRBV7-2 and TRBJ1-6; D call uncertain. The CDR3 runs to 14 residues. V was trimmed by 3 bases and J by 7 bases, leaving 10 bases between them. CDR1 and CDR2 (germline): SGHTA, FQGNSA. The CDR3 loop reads CASSLTHQNSPLHF. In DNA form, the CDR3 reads TGTGCCAGCAGCTTGACACATCAGAATTCACCCCTCCACTTT.

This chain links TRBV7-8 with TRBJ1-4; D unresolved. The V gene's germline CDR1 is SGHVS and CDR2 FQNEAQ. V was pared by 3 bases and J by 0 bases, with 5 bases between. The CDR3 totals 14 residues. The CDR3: CASSFTATNEKLFF. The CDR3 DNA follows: TGTGCCAGCAGCTTTACAGCAACTAATGAAAAACTGTTTTTT.

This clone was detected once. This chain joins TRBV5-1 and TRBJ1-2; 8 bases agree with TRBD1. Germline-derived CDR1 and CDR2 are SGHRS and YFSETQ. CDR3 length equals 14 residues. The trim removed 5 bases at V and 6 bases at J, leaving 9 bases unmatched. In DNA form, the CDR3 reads TGCGCCAGCAGTTTCGGACAGGGAGGCGATGGCTACACCTTC. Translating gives CASSFGQGGDGYTF.

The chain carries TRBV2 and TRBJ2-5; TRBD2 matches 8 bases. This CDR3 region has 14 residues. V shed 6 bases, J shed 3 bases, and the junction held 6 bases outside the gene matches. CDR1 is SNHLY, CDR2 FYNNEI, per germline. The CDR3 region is CASRAGTRKETQYF. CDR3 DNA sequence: TGTGCCAGCAGGGCAGGGACTAGAAAAGAGACCCAGTACTTC.

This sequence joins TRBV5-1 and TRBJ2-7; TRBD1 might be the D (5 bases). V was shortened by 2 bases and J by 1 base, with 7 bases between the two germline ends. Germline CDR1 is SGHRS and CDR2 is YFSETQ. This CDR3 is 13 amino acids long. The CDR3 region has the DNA TGCGCCAGCAGCTTTAAGGGGTCCTACGAGCAGTACTTC. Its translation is CASSFKGSYEQYF.

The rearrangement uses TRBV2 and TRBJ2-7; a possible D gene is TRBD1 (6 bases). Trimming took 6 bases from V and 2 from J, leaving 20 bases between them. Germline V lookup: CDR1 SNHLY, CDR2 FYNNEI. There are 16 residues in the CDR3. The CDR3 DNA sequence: TGTGCCAGCAGGGGAGCCCGGGACACCGACCCCTACGAGCAGTACTTC. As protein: CASRGARDTDPYEQYF.

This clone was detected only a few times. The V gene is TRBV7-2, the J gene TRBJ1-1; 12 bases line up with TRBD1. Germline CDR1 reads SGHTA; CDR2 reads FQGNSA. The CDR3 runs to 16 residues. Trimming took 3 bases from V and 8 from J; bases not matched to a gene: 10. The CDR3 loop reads CASSLPGQGARGEAFF. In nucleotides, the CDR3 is TGTGCCAGCAGCTTGCCGGGACAGGGGGCGCGGGGAGAAGCTTTCTTT.

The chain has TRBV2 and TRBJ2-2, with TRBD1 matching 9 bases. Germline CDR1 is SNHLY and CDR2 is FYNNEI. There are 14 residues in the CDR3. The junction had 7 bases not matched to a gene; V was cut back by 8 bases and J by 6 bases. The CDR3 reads CASEGQGGAGELFF. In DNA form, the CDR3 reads TGTGCCAGCGAGGGACAGGGAGGCGCCGGGGAGCTGTTTTTT.

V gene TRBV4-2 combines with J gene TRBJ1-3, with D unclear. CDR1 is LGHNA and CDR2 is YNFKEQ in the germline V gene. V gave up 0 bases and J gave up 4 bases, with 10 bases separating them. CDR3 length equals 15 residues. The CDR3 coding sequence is TGTGCCAGCAGCCAAGAGAGAGGGTCCGGAAACACCATATATTTT. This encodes CASSQERGSGNTIYF.

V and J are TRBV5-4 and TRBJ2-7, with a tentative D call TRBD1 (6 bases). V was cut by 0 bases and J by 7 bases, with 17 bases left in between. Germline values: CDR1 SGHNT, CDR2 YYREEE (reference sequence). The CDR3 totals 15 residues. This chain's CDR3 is CASSLDPGRGREQYF. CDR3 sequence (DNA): TGTGCCAGCAGCTTGGATCCGGGCAGGGGAAGAGAGCAGTACTTC. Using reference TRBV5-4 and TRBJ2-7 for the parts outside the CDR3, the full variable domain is ETGVTQSPTHLIKTRGQQVTLRCSSQSGHNTVSWYQQALGQGPQFIFQYYREEENGRGNFPPRFSGLQFPNYSSELNVNALELDDSALYLCASSLDPGRGREQYFGPGTRLTVT.

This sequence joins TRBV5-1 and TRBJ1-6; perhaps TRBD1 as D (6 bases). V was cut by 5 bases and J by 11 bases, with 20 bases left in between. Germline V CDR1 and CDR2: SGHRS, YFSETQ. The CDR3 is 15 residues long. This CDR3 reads CASRPSTQGVTPLHF. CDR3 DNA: TGCGCCAGCAGACCATCGACACAGGGTGTTACACCCCTCCACTTT.

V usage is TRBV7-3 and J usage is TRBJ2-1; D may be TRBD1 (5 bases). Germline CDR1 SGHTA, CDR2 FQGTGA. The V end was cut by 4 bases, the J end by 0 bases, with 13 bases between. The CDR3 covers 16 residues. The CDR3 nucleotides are TGTGCCAGCAGCTCTTCGTTTGACAGCTCCTACAATGAGCAGTTCTTC. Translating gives CASSSSFDSSYNEQFF. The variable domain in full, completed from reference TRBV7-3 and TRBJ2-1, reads GAGVSQTPSNKVTEKGKYVELRCDPISGHTALYWYRQSLGQGPEFLIYFQGTGAADDSGLPNDRFFAVRPEGSVSTLKIQRTERGDSAVYLCASSSSFDSSYNEQFFGPGTRLTVL.

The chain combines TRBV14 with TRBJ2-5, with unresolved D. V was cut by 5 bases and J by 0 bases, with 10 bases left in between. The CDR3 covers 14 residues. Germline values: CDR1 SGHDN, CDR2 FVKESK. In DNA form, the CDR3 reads TGTGCCAGCAGCATTCGACTTGACCAAGAGACCCAGTACTTC. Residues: CASSIRLDQETQYF.

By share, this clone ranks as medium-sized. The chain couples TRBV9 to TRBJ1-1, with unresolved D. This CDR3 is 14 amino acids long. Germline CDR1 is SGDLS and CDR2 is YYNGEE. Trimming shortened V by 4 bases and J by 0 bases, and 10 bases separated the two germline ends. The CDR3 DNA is TGTGCCAGCAGCAAGGGAGGAGTGAACACTGAAGCTTTCTTT. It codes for CASSKGGVNTEAFF.

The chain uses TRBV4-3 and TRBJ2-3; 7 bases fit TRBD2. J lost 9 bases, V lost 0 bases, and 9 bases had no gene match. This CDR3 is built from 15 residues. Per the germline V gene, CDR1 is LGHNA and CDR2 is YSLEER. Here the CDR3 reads CASSQDVGGAGTQYF. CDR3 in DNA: TGCGCCAGCAGCCAAGATGTCGGGGGAGCGGGGACGCAGTATTTT.

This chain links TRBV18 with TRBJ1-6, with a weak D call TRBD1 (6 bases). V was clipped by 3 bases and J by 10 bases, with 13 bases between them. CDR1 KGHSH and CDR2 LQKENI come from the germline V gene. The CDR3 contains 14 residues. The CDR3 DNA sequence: TGTGCCAGCTCACCTAGCAGGGGAGAATCACCCCTCCACTTT. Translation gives CASSPSRGESPLHF.

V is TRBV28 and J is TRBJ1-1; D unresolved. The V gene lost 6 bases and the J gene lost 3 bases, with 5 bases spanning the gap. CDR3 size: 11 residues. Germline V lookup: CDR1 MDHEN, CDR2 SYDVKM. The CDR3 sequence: CASRRDTEAFF. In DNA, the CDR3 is TGTGCCAGCAGGCGGGACACTGAAGCTTTCTTT.